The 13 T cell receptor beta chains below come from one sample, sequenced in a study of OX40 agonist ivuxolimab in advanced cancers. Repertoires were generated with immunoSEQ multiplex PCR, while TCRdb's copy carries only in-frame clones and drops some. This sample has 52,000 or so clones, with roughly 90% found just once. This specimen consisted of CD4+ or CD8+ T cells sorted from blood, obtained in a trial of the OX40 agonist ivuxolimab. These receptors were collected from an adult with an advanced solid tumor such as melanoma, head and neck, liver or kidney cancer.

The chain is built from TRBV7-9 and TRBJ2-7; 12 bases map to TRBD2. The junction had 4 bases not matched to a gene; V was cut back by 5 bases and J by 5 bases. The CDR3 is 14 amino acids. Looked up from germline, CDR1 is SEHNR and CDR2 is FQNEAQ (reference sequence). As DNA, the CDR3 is TGTGCCAGCAGCACTAGCGGGAGGAGCCACGAGCAGTACTTC. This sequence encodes CASSTSGRSHEQYF. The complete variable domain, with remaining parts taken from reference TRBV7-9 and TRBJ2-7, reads DTGVSQNPRHKITKRGQNVTFRCDPISEHNRLYWYRQTLGQGPEFLTYFQNEAQLEKSRLLSDRFSAERPKGSFSTLEIQRTEQGDSAMYLCASSTSGRSHEQYFGPGTRLTVT.

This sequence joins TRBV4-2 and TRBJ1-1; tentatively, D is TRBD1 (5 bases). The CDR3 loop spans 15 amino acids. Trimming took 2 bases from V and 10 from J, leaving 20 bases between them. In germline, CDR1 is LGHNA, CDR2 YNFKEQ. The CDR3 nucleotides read TGTGCCAGCAGCCAATCCCCTTCGCAGAGTACAGGAGCTTTCTTT. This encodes CASSQSPSQSTGAFF.

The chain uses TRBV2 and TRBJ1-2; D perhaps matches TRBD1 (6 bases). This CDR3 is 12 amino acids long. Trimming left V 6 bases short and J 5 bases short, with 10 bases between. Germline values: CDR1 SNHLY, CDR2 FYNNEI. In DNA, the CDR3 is TGTGCCAGCAGCGACAGGAAATATGGCTACACCTTC. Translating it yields CASSDRKYGYTF.

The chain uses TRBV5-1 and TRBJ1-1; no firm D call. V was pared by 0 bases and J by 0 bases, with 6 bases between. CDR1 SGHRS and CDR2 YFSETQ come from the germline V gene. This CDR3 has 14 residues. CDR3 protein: CASSLESMNTEAFF. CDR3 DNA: TGCGCCAGCAGCTTGGAAAGTATGAACACTGAAGCTTTCTTT.

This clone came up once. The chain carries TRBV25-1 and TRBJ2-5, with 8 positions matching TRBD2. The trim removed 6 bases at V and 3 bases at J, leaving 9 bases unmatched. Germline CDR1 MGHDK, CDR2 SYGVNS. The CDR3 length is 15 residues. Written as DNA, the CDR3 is TGTGCCAGCAGGCCAGAAGAGACTAGCGAAGAGACCCAGTACTTC. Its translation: CASRPEETSEETQYF.

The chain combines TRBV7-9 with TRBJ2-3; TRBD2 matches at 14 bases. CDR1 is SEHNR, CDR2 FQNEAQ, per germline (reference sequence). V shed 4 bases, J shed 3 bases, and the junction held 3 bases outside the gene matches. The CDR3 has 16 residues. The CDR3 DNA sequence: TGTGCCAGCAGCTCGGGACTAGCGGGGGTGACAGATACGCAGTATTTT. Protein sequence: CASSSGLAGVTDTQYF.

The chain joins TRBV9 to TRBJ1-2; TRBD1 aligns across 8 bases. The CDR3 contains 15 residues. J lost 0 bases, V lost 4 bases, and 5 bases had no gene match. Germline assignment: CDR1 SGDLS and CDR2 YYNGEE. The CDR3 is CASSPGGIPNYGYTF. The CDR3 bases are TGTGCCAGCAGCCCAGGGGGCATACCTAACTATGGCTACACCTTC.

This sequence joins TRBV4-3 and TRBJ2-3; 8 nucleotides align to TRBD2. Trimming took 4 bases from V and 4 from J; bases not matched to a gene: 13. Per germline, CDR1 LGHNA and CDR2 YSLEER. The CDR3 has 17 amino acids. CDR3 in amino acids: CASSPASFGAGADTQYF. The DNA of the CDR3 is TGCGCCAGCAGCCCCGCTTCCTTCGGAGCGGGGGCAGATACGCAGTATTTT.

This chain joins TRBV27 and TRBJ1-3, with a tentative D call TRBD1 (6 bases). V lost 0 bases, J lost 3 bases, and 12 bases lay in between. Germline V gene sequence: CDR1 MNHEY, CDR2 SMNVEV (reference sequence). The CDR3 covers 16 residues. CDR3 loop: CASSLSGQGLGNTIYF. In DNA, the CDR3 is TGTGCCAGCAGTTTATCAGGCCAGGGGCTTGGAAACACCATATATTTT.

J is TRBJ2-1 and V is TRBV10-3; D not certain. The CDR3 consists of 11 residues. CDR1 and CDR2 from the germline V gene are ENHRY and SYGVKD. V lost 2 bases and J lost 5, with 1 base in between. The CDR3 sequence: CAISENNEQFF. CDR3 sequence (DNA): TGTGCCATCAGTGAGAACAATGAGCAGTTCTTC.

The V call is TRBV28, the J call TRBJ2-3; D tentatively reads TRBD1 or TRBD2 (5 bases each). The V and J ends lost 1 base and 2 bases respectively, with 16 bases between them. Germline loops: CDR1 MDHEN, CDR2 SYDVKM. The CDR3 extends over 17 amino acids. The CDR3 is CASSLSQGGLTTDTQYF. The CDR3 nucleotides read TGTGCCAGCAGTTTATCTCAGGGCGGGTTGACCACAGATACGCAGTATTTT.

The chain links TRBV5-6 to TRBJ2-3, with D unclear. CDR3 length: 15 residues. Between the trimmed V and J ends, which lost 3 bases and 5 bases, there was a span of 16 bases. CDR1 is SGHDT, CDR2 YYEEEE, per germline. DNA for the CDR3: TGTGCCAGCAGCTCCTCAGCCGGGTTAATAGATACGCAGTATTTT. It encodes CASSSSAGLIDTQYF.

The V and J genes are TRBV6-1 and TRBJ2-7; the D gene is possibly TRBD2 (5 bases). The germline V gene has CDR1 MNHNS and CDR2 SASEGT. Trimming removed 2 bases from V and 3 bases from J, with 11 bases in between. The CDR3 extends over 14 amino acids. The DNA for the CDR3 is TGTGCCAGCAGTGAACGAGGGCCCCTCTACGAGCAGTACGTC. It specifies CASSERGPLYEQYV.